This T cell receptor beta chain was found in a study of shared clonotypes between healthy human individuals. Profiled with immunoSEQ multiplex PCR; TCRdb holds only in-frame clones, not every one. Counted here are under 2,500,000 clones, around 95% occurring once; the ten biggest clones make up 0.13%. The authors divided CD4+ cells into CD45RA+ naive and CD45RA-negative memory subsets. Germline loops: CDR1 SGHRS, CDR2 YFSETQ. CDR3 length equals 15 residues. V was pared by 1 base and J by 4 bases, with 4 bases of the junction left unmatched. Only one count was recorded for this clone. Other DNA sequences in the same sample also yield this CDR3.

The clonotype was recovered from a man younger than 35 in good health. The rearrangement uses TRBV5-1 and TRBJ2-1, with 8 bases that match TRBD2. The sequenced sample was naive CD4+ T cells sorted from blood. The sample's subset: CD45RA+ positively selected. CDR3 region: CASSLQAGAYNEQFF. The DNA for the CDR3 is TGCGCCAGCAGCTTGCAAGCGGGAGCTTACAATGAGCAGTTCTTC.